A selection of T cell receptor beta chains follows, all from one sample in a study of blood T cells in healthy people across ages. TCRdb fed the 5' RACE reads into MiXCR, producing one record per CDR3 protein. The repertoire includes 1,100,000 or so distinct CDR3 sequences, 45% of them detected once, and approximately 20% sits in the top ten. The source material was blood. The source is an older woman in good health. Each CDR3 is given with its conserved first and last residue. D genes are given only for firm matches. For some rows the clone size is stated as once, few or many, or as a class when expanded; others skip it.

>.|TRBD2|TRBJ2-3|TRBV13
CASSLRGTGGSTDTQYF
TGTGCCAGCAGCTTAAGAGGGACCGGGGGGAGCACAGATACGCAGTATTTT
>few|TRBD2|TRBJ2-7|TRBV20-1
CSALRAGVRNEQYF
TGCAGTGCTCTGCGAGCGGGAGTCCGCAACGAGCAGTACTTC
>few|TRBD2|TRBJ2-7|TRBV20-1
CSAPSSGSTYEQYF
TGCAGTGCCCCGTCTAGCGGGAGCACGTACGAGCAGTACTTC
>few|TRBD2|TRBJ2-3|TRBV11-2
CASSFTTGTSGSLTDTQYF
TGTGCCAGCAGCTTTACAACCGGGACTAGCGGGAGTTTGACAGATACGCAGTATTTT
>.|.|TRBJ2-7|TRBV30
CAWTGVAYEQYF
TGTGCCTGGACGGGGGTAGCCTACGAGCAGTACTTC
>.|.|TRBJ2-5|TRBV11-2
CASSSLRRVGETQYF
TGTGCCAGCAGCTCCCTGCGCAGGGTAGGAGAGACCCAGTACTTC
>few|.|TRBJ1-6|TRBV7-9
CASSLEGSSPLHF
TGTGCCAGCAGCTTAGAGGGGAGTTCACCCCTCCACTTT
>.|.|TRBJ2-1|TRBV20-1
CSARDRSSGGPIDEQFF
TGCAGTGCTAGAGATCGTTCTAGTGGCGGACCTATCGATGAGCAGTTCTTC
>.|TRBD2|TRBJ2-3|TRBV3-1
CASSITSGRATDTQYF
TGTGCCAGCAGCATAACTAGCGGGAGGGCAACAGATACGCAGTATTTT
>once|.|TRBJ2-1|TRBV12-3/TRBV12-4
CASSLITSSNEQFF
TGTGCCAGCAGTTTAATTACTAGTAGCAATGAGCAGTTCTTC
>few|TRBD2|TRBJ2-5|TRBV15
CATSRWGGQETQYF
TGTGCCACCAGCAGGTGGGGGGGCCAAGAGACCCAGTACTTC
>few|TRBD2|TRBJ2-1|TRBV29-1
CSVEDLGGGAPSYNEQFF
TGCAGCGTTGAAGATCTGGGGGGGGGAGCACCCTCCTACAATGAGCAGTTCTTC
>many|.|TRBJ2-7|TRBV7-2
CASSLESDSHEQYF
TGTGCCAGCAGCTTAGAGTCGGACAGCCACGAGCAGTACTTC
>many|TRBD2|TRBJ2-1|TRBV7-2
CASSLAVAGGYNEQFF
TGTGCCAGCAGCTTAGCGGTAGCGGGCGGTTACAATGAGCAGTTCTTC
>.|.|TRBJ2-5|TRBV6-1
CASSEFGAIGEREQYF
TGTGCCAGCAGTGAATTTGGAGCGATCGGGGAGAGAGAGCAGTACTTC
>.|TRBD1|TRBJ2-5|TRBV20-1
CGPVAGGGETQYF
TGCGGCCCAGTTGCAGGGGGCGGCGAGACCCAGTACTTC
>.|TRBD2|TRBJ2-3|TRBV27
CVSSLRAGVADTQYF
TGTGTCAGCAGTTTAAGGGCGGGAGTGGCAGATACGCAGTATTTT
>.|.|TRBJ2-1|TRBV6-5
CASSYPKGEQFF
TGTGCCAGCAGTTACCCGAAGGGGGAGCAGTTCTTC
>.|.|TRBJ2-1|TRBV6-4
CASSDHAGSSYNEQFF
TGTGCCAGCAGTGACCATGCGGGGAGCTCCTACAATGAGCAGTTCTTC
>.|TRBD2|TRBJ2-7|TRBV20-1
CSAKQTSGRSGEQYF
TGCAGTGCTAAACAGACTAGCGGGAGATCCGGCGAGCAGTACTTC
>.|.|TRBJ1-2|TRBV2
CASSEEQVYGYTF
TGTGCCAGCAGTGAAGAGCAGGTCTATGGCTACACCTTC
>.|.|TRBJ2-3|TRBV7-3
CASSPTNGLADTQYF
TGTGCCAGCAGCCCGACCAACGGCCTGGCAGATACGCAGTATTTT
>.|.|TRBJ2-3|TRBV10-3
CAITASSTDTQYF
TGTGCCATCACAGCCTCTAGCACAGATACGCAGTATTTT
>.|TRBD2|TRBJ2-7|TRBV10-3
CATGTSGRSLNEQYF
TGTGCCACCGGGACTAGCGGGAGGAGTTTGAATGAGCAGTACTTC
>.|TRBD2|TRBJ2-7|TRBV28
CASSLGAGGGYEQYF
TGTGCCAGCAGTCTAGGAGCGGGAGGGGGATACGAGCAGTACTTC
>.|.|TRBJ2-7|TRBV28
CASSFSGSGNTYEQYF
TGTGCCAGCAGTTTCTCCGGCAGTGGGAATACCTACGAGCAGTACTTC
>.|.|TRBJ2-5|TRBV4-2
CASSQGSRTETQYF
TGTGCCAGCAGCCAAGGGTCTAGGACGGAGACCCAGTACTTC
>once|.|TRBJ2-1|TRBV12-3/TRBV12-4
CASTWRTYNEQFF
TGTGCCAGCACTTGGCGGACCTACAATGAGCAGTTCTTC
>.|TRBD2|TRBJ2-3|TRBV10-3
CAISLLAGDASTDTQYF
TGTGCCATCAGCCTACTAGCGGGGGACGCTAGCACAGATACGCAGTATTTT
>.|TRBD2|TRBJ2-2|TRBV6-5
CASSYPLAGDTGELFF
TGTGCCAGCAGTTACCCGCTAGCGGGAGACACCGGGGAGCTGTTTTTT
>.|TRBD2|TRBJ2-7|TRBV7-9
CASSSQSGDYNEQYF
TGTGCCAGCAGCTCCCAGAGCGGGGACTACAATGAGCAGTACTTC
>few|.|TRBJ2-7|TRBV20-1
CSAGGLLEQYF
TGCAGTGCTGGGGGGTTGTTAGAGCAGTACTTC
>.|TRBD1|TRBJ2-7|TRBV12-3/TRBV12-4
CASSSSRWTGVTYEQYF
TGTGCCAGCAGTTCCTCAAGGTGGACAGGAGTCACCTACGAGCAGTACTTC
>.|TRBD1|TRBJ2-4|TRBV28
CASRQGIIAKNIQYF
TGTGCCAGCAGACAGGGGATAATAGCCAAAAACATTCAGTACTTC
>.|.|TRBJ2-3|TRBV28
CASMGGLTQYF
TGTGCCAGCATGGGTGGGCTTACGCAGTATTTT
>few|TRBD2|TRBJ2-1|TRBV20-1
CSARTSGRIVGDEQFF
TGCAGTGCTCGGACTAGCGGGAGGATCGTGGGAGATGAGCAGTTCTTC
>few|.|TRBJ2-7|TRBV5-1
CASSKTLMGEQYF
TGCGCCAGCAGTAAAACTTTGATGGGAGAGCAGTACTTC
>.|.|TRBJ2-5|TRBV6-6
CASSRRSSSETQYF
TGTGCCAGCAGTCGGCGATCCTCTAGCGAGACCCAGTACTTC
>once|TRBD2|TRBJ2-1|TRBV12-3/TRBV12-4
CASTGRVGYEQFF
TGTGCCAGCACGGGGAGGGTGGGGTATGAGCAGTTCTTC
>.|.|TRBJ2-7|TRBV7-9
CASSLPTTYEQYF
TGTGCCAGCAGCTTGCCCACTACCTACGAGCAGTACTTC
>once|TRBD1|TRBJ1-5|TRBV11-2
CASDFIHRDSSNQPQHF
TGTGCCAGCGACTTCATCCACCGGGACAGTAGCAATCAGCCCCAGCATTTT
>few|TRBD1|TRBJ2-7|TRBV12-3/TRBV12-4
CASSSPYRGRVYEQYF
TGTGCCAGCAGTTCTCCCTACAGGGGGAGAGTTTACGAGCAGTACTTC
>few|TRBD2|TRBJ2-5|TRBV9
CASSVVGTSGETQYF
TGTGCCAGCAGCGTAGTTGGGACTAGTGGCGAGACCCAGTACTTC